Included here is one T cell receptor (beta chain) sequence, with context. This specimen comes from a study of cytomegalovirus exposure and HLA in healthy donors. Nominal health characterized the donors when sampled, though unrecorded immune exposures were likely. The PCR used 60 Vbeta and 13 Jbeta primers. Profiling relied on immunoSEQ multiplex PCR, and the TCRdb table lists in-frame clones only, not all of them. There are around 210,000 clones in the sample; approximately 78% occur only once, and approximately 2.5% lies in the top ten. The germline CDR1 and CDR2 sequences are MGHRA and YSYEKL. The CDR3 covers 15 residues. Losses at the gene ends were 6 bases for V and 16 bases for J; bases not matched to a gene: 20.

The chain links TRBV4-1 to TRBJ2-1; 8 positions agree with TRBD2. The specimen was PBMCs. This TCR was recovered from a woman aged 40 to 50 in good health and CMV-seronegative. The CDR3 spells CASRNLGLDGGDDFF. CDR3 sequence (DNA): TGCGCCAGCAGGAACTTGGGACTAGATGGTGGTGACGACTTCTTC.